The rows below give T cell receptor beta chains drawn from one sample of a study of brain metastases from non-small cell lung cancer. The data were produced by immunoSEQ multiplex PCR, yet TCRdb's version contains in-frame clones alone and is incomplete. The repertoire holds over a thousand clones, with around 82% as singletons. The sample taken for sequencing was tissue from a brain metastasis. These receptors came from a donor at least 40 years old with non-small cell lung cancer. CDR3s leave out the opening cysteine and the closing phenylalanine or tryptophan.

v_gene,CDR3aa
TRBV27,ASSLRGQGPSGNTIY
TRBV28,ASSRALGRSQH
TRBV29-1,SVTVGAGGADTQY
TRBV6-2/TRBV6-3,ASSSPLVGTGELF
TRBV7-9,ASSLDRGAEAF
TRBV6-2/TRBV6-3,ASSSLTSGTQETQY
TRBV28,ASSQDYSNQPQH
TRBV5-1,ASSSGTPGGSPLH
TRBV7-9,ASSGTSGGTYEQY
TRBV19,ASSMTSGDYNEQF
TRBV7-8,ASSLEQSWGNEKLF
TRBV19,ASSIDSLNTEAF
TRBV7-7,ASSADGSSYNEQF
TRBV14,ASSQIGQGYGYT
TRBV30,AWSVGLDSAYHNEQY
TRBV7-8,ASSPSGGTYYNEQF
TRBV27,ASTDSSDSYNEQF
TRBV25-1,ASSPGAGLAEAF
TRBV4-1,ASSQVSSGGLRETQY
TRBV7-8,ASSPSLDRNGYT
TRBV19,ASSIGNTIY
TRBV9,ASSTGQYSGNTIY
TRBV7-2,ASRPPDMRRDTQY
TRBV18,ASSLTEGIYEQY
TRBV6-5,ASSRDSSGANVLT
TRBV10-3,ATLAEGVYEQF
TRBV4-1,ASSQFQDRGRTYGYT
TRBV2,ASSEAPSGNYNEQF
TRBV24-1,ATSDPSPGQAENIQY
TRBV5-1,ASSLASNQPQH
TRBV4-1,ASSHFWAFYGYT
TRBV7-3,ASSLGITGRDTEAF